This T cell receptor beta chain was observed in a study of T cell repertoires in aging, cancer and after chemotherapy. Study in general: The whole study produced a dataset of around 9 million TCR reads. Study findings and constraints: Age-matched healthy donors had significantly more diverse, less clonal blood TCR repertoires than untreated cancer patients. In cancer patients, declining TCR diversity with age involved lost richness and lost evenness. Median generation probability rose over the chemotherapy interval in each cancer cohort, suggesting rebound thymic output.

Amplification of TCR beta used genomic DNA extracted from peripheral blood. A note on this clonotype: Its antigen is not known.

TRB rearrangements spanning V, D and J were amplified using mixed TRB-A/B primers. Each CDR3 protein is one row after TCRdb ran MiXCR on the multiplex PCR reads. The table records fewer than 8,500 distinct CDR3 sequences, about 26% of them present only once. CDR1 and CDR2 from the germline V gene are MNHEY and SMNVEV (reference sequence). V trimming: 5 bases; J trimming: 0 bases; junction bases outside the gene matches: 9. This CDR3 comprises 16 residues. The V gene is TRBV27, the J gene TRBJ2-7; TRBD1 matches 8 bases. Sequencing input: blood. This receptor was obtained from a human donor with a blood cancer. The donor label of this sample is uncertain. The CDR3, as DNA: TGTGCCAGCAGTCGGCAGGGGGCTTATAGCTCCTACGAGCAGTACTTC. Encoded protein: CASSRQGAYSSYEQYF.